What follows are 4 T cell receptor beta chains derived from one specimen sequenced in a study of T cells after yellow fever vaccination. MiXCR, applied by TCRdb to the 5' RACE reads, yields one record per CDR3 protein. The sample includes about 200,000 distinct CDR3 sequences, under 3.5% of them seen just once. The sequencing used CD4+ T cells sorted from PBMCs, collected 10 days after the yellow fever booster vaccination. These receptors came from a man between 18 and 29 years old who received the YFV17D yellow fever vaccine.

The sample holds many counts of this clonotype. The CDR3 DNA reads as TGCGCCAGCAGCTTGGTTCCCACCGGGGAGCTGTTTTTT. Translation gives CASSLVPTGELFF. The rearrangement links TRBV5-1 to TRBJ2-2, with D uncertain. The germline V gene has CDR1 SGHRS and CDR2 YFSETQ. Trimming took off 0 bases at V and 4 bases at J, with 4 bases between the two ends. The CDR3 spans 13 residues.

The chain joins TRBV12-3 or TRBV12-4 to TRBJ2-6, with 9 nucleotides matching TRBD1. The trim removed 6 bases at V and 3 bases at J, leaving 6 bases unmatched. The CDR3 runs 16 residues. The chain's CDR3 is CASSFGTGFGANVLTF. The CDR3, as DNA: TGTGCCAGCAGCTTTGGGACAGGGTTTGGGGCCAACGTCCTGACTTTC.

There are many counts of this clonotype. The V and J genes are TRBV4-2 and TRBJ2-2; the D call may be TRBD1 or TRBD2 (5 bases each). This CDR3 contains 18 residues. V was trimmed by 1 base and J by 0 bases, leaving 15 bases between them. Germline V gene sequence: CDR1 LGHNA, CDR2 YNFKEQ. The CDR3 here is CASSQAVGTVSNTGELFF. The CDR3 DNA sequence: TGTGCCAGCAGCCAAGCGGTTGGGACGGTTTCGAACACCGGGGAGCTGTTTTTT.

This clonotype was detected ten times or more. The V call is TRBV5-6, the J call TRBJ2-5; no clear D gene. The V gene lost 1 base and the J gene lost 1 base, with 8 bases spanning the gap. Germline CDR1 SGHDT, CDR2 YYEEEE. The CDR3 covers 14 residues. As DNA, the CDR3 is TGTGCCAGCAGCTTGCCGCCGCTCCAAGAGACCCAGTACTTC. Amino acids: CASSLPPLQETQYF.